A single sample gave rise to the 7 T cell receptor beta chains below, sequenced in a study of T-cell memory formation after mild COVID-19. TCRdb ran MiXCR on the 5' RACE reads and lists one entry per CDR3 protein. The sample consists of 30,000 to 40,000 distinct CDR3 sequences, roughly 10% of them appearing once. Input material: PBMCs or a T cell subset sorted from them (not recorded which). The receptors originated from a man younger than 35 who had mild COVID-19 (a few samples of this study predate the infection). Cell type and time point are not known.

The sample holds many counts of this clonotype. The rearrangement links TRBV9 to TRBJ1-4; TRBD1 aligns across 7 bases. CDR3 length equals 15 residues. Per the germline V gene, CDR1 is SGDLS and CDR2 is YYNGEE. The V gene end was trimmed by 0 bases and the J gene end by 5 bases; junction bases not matched to a gene: 4. CDR3 protein: CASSVDGTVNEKLFF. The CDR3 nucleotides are TGTGCCAGCAGCGTAGATGGGACAGTCAATGAAAAACTGTTTTTT.

In this sample, this clonotype turned up many times. The V call is TRBV30, the J call TRBJ1-5, with unresolved D. V lost 0 bases, J lost 5 bases, and 20 bases lay in between. The CDR3 runs 17 residues. Per germline, CDR1 GTSNPN and CDR2 SVGIG (reference sequence). Here the CDR3 DNA reads TGTGCCTGGAGTGTACGGGGAGTCAGGAGCCTGGATCAGCCCCAGCATTTT. This encodes CAWSVRGVRSLDQPQHF.

In its sample, this clonotype was seen a few times. The chain couples TRBV19 to TRBJ2-1, with TRBD1 matching over 7 bases. This CDR3 spans 13 amino acids. V was pared by 5 bases and J by 12 bases, with 10 bases of the junction left unmatched. Germline V gene sequence: CDR1 LNHDA, CDR2 SQIVND (reference sequence). The CDR3, as DNA: TGTGCCAGTAGTTTACAGGGGCCCCGGGGGCAGTTCTTC. Protein product: CASSLQGPRGQFF.

This clonotype was found many times. The chain carries TRBV4-2 and TRBJ2-5; a possible D gene is TRBD1 (6 bases). This CDR3 is built from 17 residues. V gave up 2 bases and J gave up 8 bases, with 24 bases separating them. In germline, CDR1 is LGHNA, CDR2 YNFKEQ. CDR3 protein: CASSQRGGLQGSSTQYF. The CDR3 DNA is TGTGCCAGCAGCCAAAGAGGAGGCTTACAGGGCTCGAGTACCCAGTACTTC.

This clonotype has at least ten counts. This chain links TRBV4-3 with TRBJ2-6; the D gene is possibly TRBD1 (6 bases). CDR1 LGHNA and CDR2 YSLEER come from the germline V gene. The V gene lost 3 bases and the J gene lost 5 bases, with 8 bases spanning the gap. This CDR3 comprises 14 residues. The CDR3 here is CASSQGARANVLTF. The CDR3 DNA reads as TGCGCCAGCAGCCAGGGGGCCAGGGCCAACGTCCTGACTTTC.

This clonotype was observed many times. This rearrangement joins TRBV5-4 to TRBJ1-2; 10 positions match TRBD1. Trimming cost V 5 bases and J 6 bases; bases outside gene matches: 13. The CDR3 loop spans 16 amino acids. CDR1 and CDR2 (germline): SGHNT, YYREEE (reference sequence). The CDR3 region is CASSPAAGQGSDGYTF. CDR3 nucleotides: TGTGCCAGCAGTCCAGCCGCGGGACAGGGGTCGGATGGCTACACCTTC.

The chain joins TRBV21-1 to TRBJ2-3. TRBV21-1 represents a pseudogene. The CDR3 runs to 16 residues. CDR3 protein: CASSKALRIPLDTQYF. In nucleotides, the CDR3 is TGTGCCAGCAGCAAAGCGCTAAGGATTCCCTTAGATACGCAGTATTTT.